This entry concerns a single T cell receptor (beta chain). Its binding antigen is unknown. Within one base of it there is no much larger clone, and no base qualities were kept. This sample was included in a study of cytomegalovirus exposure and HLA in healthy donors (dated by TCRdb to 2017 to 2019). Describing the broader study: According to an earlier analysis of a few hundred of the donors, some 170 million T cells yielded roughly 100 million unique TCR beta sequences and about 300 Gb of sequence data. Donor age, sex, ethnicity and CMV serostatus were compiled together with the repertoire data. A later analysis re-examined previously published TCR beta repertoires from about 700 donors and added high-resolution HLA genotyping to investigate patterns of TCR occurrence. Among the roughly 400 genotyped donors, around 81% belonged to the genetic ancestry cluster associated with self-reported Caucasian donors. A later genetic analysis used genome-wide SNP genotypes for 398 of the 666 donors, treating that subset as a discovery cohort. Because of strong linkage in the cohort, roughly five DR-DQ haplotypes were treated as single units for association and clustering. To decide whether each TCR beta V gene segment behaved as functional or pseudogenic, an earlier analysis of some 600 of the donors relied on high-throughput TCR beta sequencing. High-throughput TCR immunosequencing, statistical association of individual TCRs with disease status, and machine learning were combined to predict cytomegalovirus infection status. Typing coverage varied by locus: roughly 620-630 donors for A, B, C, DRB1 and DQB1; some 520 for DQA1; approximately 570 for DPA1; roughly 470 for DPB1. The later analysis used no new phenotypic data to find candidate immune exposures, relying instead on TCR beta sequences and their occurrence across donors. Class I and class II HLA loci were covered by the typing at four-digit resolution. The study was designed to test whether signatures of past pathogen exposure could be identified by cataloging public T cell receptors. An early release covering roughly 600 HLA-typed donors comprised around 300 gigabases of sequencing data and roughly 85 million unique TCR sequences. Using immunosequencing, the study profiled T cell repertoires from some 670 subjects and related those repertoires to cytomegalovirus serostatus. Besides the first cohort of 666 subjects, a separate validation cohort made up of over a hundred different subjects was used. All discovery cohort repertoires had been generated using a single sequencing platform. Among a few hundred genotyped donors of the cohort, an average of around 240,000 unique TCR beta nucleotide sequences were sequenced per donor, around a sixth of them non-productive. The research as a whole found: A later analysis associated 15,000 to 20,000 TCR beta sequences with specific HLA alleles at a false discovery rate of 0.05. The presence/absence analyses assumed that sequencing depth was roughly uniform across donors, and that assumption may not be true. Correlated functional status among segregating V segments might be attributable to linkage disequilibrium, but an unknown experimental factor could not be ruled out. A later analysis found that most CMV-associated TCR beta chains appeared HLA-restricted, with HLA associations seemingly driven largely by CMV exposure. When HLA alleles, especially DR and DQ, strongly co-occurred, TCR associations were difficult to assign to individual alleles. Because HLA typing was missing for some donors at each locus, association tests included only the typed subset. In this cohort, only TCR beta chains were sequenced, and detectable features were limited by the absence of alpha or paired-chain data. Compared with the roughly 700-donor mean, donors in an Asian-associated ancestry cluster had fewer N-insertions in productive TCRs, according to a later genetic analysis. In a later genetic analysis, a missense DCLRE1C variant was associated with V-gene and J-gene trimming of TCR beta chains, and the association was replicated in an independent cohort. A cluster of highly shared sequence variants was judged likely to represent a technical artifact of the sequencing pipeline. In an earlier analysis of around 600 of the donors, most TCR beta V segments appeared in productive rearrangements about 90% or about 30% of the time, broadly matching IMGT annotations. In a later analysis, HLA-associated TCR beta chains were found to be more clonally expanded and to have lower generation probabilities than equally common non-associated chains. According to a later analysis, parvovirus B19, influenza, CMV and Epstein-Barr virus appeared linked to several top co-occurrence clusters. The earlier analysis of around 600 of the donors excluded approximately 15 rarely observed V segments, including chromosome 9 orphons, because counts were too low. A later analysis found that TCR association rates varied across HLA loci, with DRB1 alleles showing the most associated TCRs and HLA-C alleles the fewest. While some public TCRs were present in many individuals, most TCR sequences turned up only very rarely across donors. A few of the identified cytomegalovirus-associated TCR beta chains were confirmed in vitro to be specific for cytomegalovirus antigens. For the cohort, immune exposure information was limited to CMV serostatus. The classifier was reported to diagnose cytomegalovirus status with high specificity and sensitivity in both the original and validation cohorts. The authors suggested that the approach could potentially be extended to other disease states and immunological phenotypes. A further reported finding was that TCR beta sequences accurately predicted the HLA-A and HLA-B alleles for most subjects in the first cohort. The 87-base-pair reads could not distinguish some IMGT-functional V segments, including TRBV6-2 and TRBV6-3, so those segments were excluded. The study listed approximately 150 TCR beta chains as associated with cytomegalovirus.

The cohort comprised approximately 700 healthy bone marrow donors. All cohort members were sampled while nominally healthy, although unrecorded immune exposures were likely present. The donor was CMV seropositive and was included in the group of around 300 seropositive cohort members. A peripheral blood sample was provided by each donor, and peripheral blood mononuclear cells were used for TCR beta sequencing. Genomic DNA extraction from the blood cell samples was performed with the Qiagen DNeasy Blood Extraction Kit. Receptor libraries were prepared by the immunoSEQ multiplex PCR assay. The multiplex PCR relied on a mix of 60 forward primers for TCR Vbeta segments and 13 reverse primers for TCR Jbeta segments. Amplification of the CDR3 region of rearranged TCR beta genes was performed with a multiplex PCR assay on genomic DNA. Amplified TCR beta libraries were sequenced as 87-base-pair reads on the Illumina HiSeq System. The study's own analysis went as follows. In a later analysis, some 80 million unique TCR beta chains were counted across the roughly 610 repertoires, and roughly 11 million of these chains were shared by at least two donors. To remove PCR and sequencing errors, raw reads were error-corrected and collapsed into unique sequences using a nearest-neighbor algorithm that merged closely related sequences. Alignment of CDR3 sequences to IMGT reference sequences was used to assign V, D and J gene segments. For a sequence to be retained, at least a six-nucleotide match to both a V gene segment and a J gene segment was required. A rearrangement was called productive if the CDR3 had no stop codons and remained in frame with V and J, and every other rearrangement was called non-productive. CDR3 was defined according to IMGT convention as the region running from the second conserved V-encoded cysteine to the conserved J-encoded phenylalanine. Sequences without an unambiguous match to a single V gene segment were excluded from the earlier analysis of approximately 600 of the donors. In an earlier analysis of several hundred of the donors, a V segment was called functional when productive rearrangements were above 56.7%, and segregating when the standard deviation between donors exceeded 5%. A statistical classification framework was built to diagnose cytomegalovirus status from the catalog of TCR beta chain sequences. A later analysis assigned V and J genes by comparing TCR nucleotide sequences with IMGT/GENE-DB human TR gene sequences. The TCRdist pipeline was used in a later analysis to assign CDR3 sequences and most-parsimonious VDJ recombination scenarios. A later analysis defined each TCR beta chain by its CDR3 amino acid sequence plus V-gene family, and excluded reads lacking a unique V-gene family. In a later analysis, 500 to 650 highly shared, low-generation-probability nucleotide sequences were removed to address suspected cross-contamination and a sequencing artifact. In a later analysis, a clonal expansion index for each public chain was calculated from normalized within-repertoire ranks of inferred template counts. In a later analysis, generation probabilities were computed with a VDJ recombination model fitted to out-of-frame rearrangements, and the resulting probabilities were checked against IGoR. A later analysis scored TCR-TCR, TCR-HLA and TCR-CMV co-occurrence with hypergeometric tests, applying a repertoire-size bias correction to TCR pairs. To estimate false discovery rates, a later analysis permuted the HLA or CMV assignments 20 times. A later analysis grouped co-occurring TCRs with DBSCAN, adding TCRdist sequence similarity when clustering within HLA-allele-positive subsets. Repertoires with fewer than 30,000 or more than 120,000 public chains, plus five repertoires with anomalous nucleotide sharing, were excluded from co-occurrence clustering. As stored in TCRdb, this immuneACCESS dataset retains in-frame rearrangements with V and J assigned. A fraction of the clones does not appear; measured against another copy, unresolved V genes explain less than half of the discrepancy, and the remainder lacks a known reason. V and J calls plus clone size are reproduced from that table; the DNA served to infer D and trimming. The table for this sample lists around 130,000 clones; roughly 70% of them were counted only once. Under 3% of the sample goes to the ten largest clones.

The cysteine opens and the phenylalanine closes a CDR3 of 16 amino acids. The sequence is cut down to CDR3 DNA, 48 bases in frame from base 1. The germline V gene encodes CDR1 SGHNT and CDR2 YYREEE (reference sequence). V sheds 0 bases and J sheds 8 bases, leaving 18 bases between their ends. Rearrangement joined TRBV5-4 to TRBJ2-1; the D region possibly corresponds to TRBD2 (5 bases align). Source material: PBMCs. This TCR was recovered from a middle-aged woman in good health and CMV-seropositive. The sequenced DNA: TGTGCCAGCAGCTTGGGTCCGAGGGCCGAAGTAGATGAGCAGTTCTTC. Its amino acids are CASSLGPRAEVDEQFF.